Each of the 31 T cell receptor beta chains below was sequenced from the same sample in a study of post-analysis software for immune sequencing data. Findings and limits, study-wide: Several TRBV segments were more frequent in patients than controls; TRBV5-6, TRBV5-1 and TRBV20-1 belonged to this group.

Each TCR beta cDNA library carried unique molecular identifiers. TCRdb re-called the PCR reads through MiXCR, storing one row per CDR3 protein. The sample yields more than 500,000 distinct CDR3 sequences, about a third seen once. No antigens are known for them. The sequencing input was blood. Every receptor here comes from a girl under 18 with multiple sclerosis.

This chain uses TRBV20-1 with TRBJ2-3; possible D gene TRBD1, 6 bases. This CDR3 is built from 15 residues. Germline V gene lookup returns CDR1 DFQATT and CDR2 SNEGSKA (reference sequence). V was pared by 5 bases and J by 0 bases, with 15 bases between. DNA of the CDR3: TGCAGTGCTGTAGAACCCCAGGGGAGCACAGATACGCAGTATTTT. Its translation is CSAVEPQGSTDTQYF.

This clonotype was picked up many times. The chain recombines TRBV4-2 with TRBJ2-1; D perhaps matches TRBD2 (6 bases). The V gene lost 4 bases and the J gene lost 7 bases, with 17 bases spanning the gap. The CDR3 runs to 15 residues. From germline, CDR1 is LGHNA and CDR2 YNFKEQ. The CDR3 loop is CASSRDSGEWNEQFF. In nucleotides, the CDR3 is TGTGCCAGCAGCCGGGACTCCGGGGAGTGGAATGAGCAGTTCTTC.

This clonotype occurred a few times. V is TRBV6-2 or TRBV6-3 and J is TRBJ1-1; 11 nucleotides align to TRBD1. The V segment lost 5 bases and the J segment 4 bases; nucleotides outside the gene matches: 9. Germline V gene lookup returns CDR1 MNHEY and CDR2 SVGEGT. This CDR3 has 16 amino acids. The CDR3 here is CASSPLGGTGGTEAFF. As DNA, the CDR3 is TGTGCCAGCAGTCCTCTAGGTGGGACAGGGGGCACTGAAGCTTTCTTT.

This clonotype has a handful of counts. The rearrangement uses TRBV27 and TRBJ2-5; 7 bases fit TRBD1. CDR1 is MNHEY, CDR2 SMNVEV, per germline (reference sequence). Germline trimming cut 5 bases from V and 4 bases from J; bases unmatched to any gene: 13. There are 16 residues in the CDR3. The CDR3 protein is CASSHRDSKVGETQYF. The CDR3, as DNA: TGTGCCAGCAGTCACCGGGACAGCAAGGTCGGAGAGACCCAGTACTTC.

The chain joins TRBV20-1 to TRBJ2-1; D is perhaps TRBD1 or TRBD2 (5 bases each). The V end was cut by 3 bases, the J end by 3 bases, with 15 bases between. The length of the CDR3 is 15 residues. Germline V gene lookup returns CDR1 DFQATT and CDR2 SNEGSKA (reference sequence). CDR3: CSASSGPFYYNEQFF. The DNA of the CDR3 is TGCAGTGCTAGTTCGGGACCCTTTTACTACAATGAGCAGTTCTTC.

This chain links TRBV7-6 with TRBJ2-1; D is perhaps TRBD1 (5 bases). CDR1 SGHVS and CDR2 FNYEAQ come from the germline V gene. CDR3 size: 16 residues. Trimming cost V 0 bases and J 4 bases, with 13 bases left between them. The CDR3, as DNA: TGTGCCAGCAGCTTAGCGTTCAGGGAAACTTACAATGAGCAGTTCTTC. This gives the protein CASSLAFRETYNEQFF.

This clonotype showed up many times. The V call is TRBV7-2, the J call TRBJ2-5, with TRBD2 matching over 9 bases. CDR3 size: 17 residues. CDR1 and CDR2 (germline): SGHTA, FQGNSA. V was clipped by 0 bases and J by 1 base; unmatched bases: 6. The CDR3 is CASSLAPSGGTQETQYF. As DNA, the CDR3 is TGTGCCAGCAGCTTAGCGCCGAGCGGGGGGACCCAAGAGACCCAGTACTTC.

The chain uses TRBV7-9 and TRBJ1-6; possibly TRBD1 for D (6 bases). CDR1 and CDR2 (germline): SEHNR, FQNEAQ (reference sequence). CDR3 size: 16 residues. V dropped 5 bases and J dropped 10 bases, with 21 bases sitting between them. This CDR3 reads CASSLHEAGARSPLHF. Here the CDR3 DNA reads TGTGCCAGCAGCCTCCACGAGGCAGGGGCGAGGTCACCCCTCCACTTT. Full variable domain (remainder filled in from reference TRBV7-9 and TRBJ1-6): DTGVSQNPRHKITKRGQNVTFRCDPISEHNRLYWYRQTLGQGPEFLTYFQNEAQLEKSRLLSDRFSAERPKGSFSTLEIQRTEQGDSAMYLCASSLHEAGARSPLHFGNGTRLTVT.

This chain uses TRBV6-1 with TRBJ1-4; D gene uncertain. The CDR3 is made up of 10 amino acids. Looked up from germline, CDR1 is MNHNS and CDR2 is SASEGT. Deletions cut 10 bases from V and 10 bases from J, with 10 bases between. CDR3 DNA: TGTGCCACCAGCTATGTAAAACTGTTTTTT. It is translated as CATSYVKLFF.

J is TRBJ1-5 and V is TRBV6-2 or TRBV6-3, with 7 bases that match TRBD1. The CDR3 runs 16 residues. Per the germline V gene, CDR1 is MNHEY and CDR2 is SVGEGT. The junction had 9 bases not matched to a gene; V was cut back by 4 bases and J by 3 bases. CDR3 DNA: TGTGCCAGCAGTTTGGGGAGGGGGCGGGTCAATCAGCCCCAGCATTTT. Encoded protein: CASSLGRGRVNQPQHF.

The chain recombines TRBV27 with TRBJ1-5, with D tentatively TRBD1 (5 bases). Germline CDR1 and CDR2: MNHEY and SMNVEV (reference sequence). The germline V and J ends were trimmed by 5 bases and 11 bases, with 19 bases remaining between them. The length of the CDR3 is 14 residues. The DNA for the CDR3 is TGTGCCAGCAGTGGGGGACCCTTACTTGGCACCCAGCATTTT. Protein product: CASSGGPLLGTQHF.

Concerning this clonotype itself: At one end the junction does not follow the germline gene, possibly because of a read error. CDR3 bases: TGCGCCAGCAGCTATAGGACAGGCCCCATGAACACCGAAGCTTTCTTT. Encoded protein: CASSYRTGPMNTEAFF. J is TRBJ1-1 and V is TRBV5-1; 7 bases line up with TRBD1. The germline gives CDR1 SGHRS, CDR2 YFSETQ. This CDR3 has 16 amino acids. Filled out from reference TRBV5-1 and TRBJ1-1, the complete variable domain reads KAGVTQTPRYLIKTRGQQVTLSCSPISGHRSVSWYQQTPGQGLQFLFEYFSETQRNKGNFPGRFSGRQFSNSRSEMNVSTLELGDSALYLCASSYRTGPMNTEAFFGQGTRLTVV.

This clonotype was counted between two and nine times. V is TRBV4-1 and J is TRBJ2-1, with D perhaps TRBD1 or TRBD2 (5 bases each). CDR1 is MGHRA, CDR2 YSYEKL, per germline. V lost 5 bases and J 8 bases, leaving 13 bases between the germline ends. This CDR3 contains 13 residues. The CDR3 DNA is TGCGCCAGCAGCGACGACGGGGCGGATGAGCAGTTCTTC. It specifies CASSDDGADEQFF.

The chain couples TRBV10-3 to TRBJ1-5; D is ambiguous. The V gene lost 0 bases and the J gene lost 2 bases, with 14 bases spanning the gap. CDR1 is ENHRY, CDR2 SYGVKD, per germline. CDR3 length: 17 amino acids. CDR3 sequence: CAISESRGLNGNQPQHF. CDR3 nucleotides: TGTGCCATCAGTGAGTCGCGGGGATTGAATGGCAATCAGCCCCAGCATTTT.

This sequence joins TRBV5-1 and TRBJ2-3; D unresolved. Germline assignment: CDR1 SGHRS and CDR2 YFSETQ. V lost 2 bases to trimming and J lost 0 bases, with 7 bases between them. There are 14 residues in the CDR3. The CDR3 region is CASSFEPSTDTQYF. CDR3 DNA sequence: TGCGCCAGCAGCTTCGAGCCTAGCACAGATACGCAGTATTTT.

V and J are TRBV7-9 and TRBJ2-1; no clear D. CDR1 is SEHNR and CDR2 is FQNEAQ in the germline V gene (reference sequence). CDR3 length: 20 amino acids. V lost 0 bases to trimming and J lost 0 bases, with 21 bases between them. The CDR3 here is CASSLASRRTHPLSYNEQFF. Written as DNA, the CDR3 is TGTGCCAGCAGCTTAGCGTCACGGAGAACCCACCCCCTCTCCTACAATGAGCAGTTCTTC.

The genes are TRBV10-3 and TRBJ1-1; D is ambiguous. The V end was cut by 0 bases, the J end by 5 bases, with 7 bases between. CDR1 ENHRY and CDR2 SYGVKD come from the germline V gene. This CDR3 spans 13 amino acids. CDR3 region: CAISESEETEAFF. The CDR3 nucleotides are TGTGCCATCAGTGAGTCGGAGGAGACTGAAGCTTTCTTT.

The gene calls are TRBV7-2 and TRBJ2-7, with 11 bases identical to TRBD2. The CDR3 contains 17 residues. With V trimmed by 1 base and J by 0 bases, 5 bases remained unmatched. Germline-derived CDR1 and CDR2 are SGHTA and FQGNSA. The CDR3 sequence: CASSLGLAGRSSYEQYF. Here the CDR3 DNA reads TGTGCCAGCAGCTTAGGACTAGCGGGGAGGAGCTCCTACGAGCAGTACTTC.

This clonotype was observed a handful of times. The chain recombines TRBV10-3 with TRBJ2-5; D might be TRBD1 (6 bases). The CDR3 runs to 14 residues. Germline-derived CDR1 and CDR2 are ENHRY and SYGVKD. The V gene lost 5 bases and the J gene lost 3 bases, with 13 bases spanning the gap. The CDR3 here is CAISLIQGEETQYF. CDR3 sequence (DNA): TGTGCCATCAGTCTTATACAGGGCGAAGAGACCCAGTACTTC.

The chain couples TRBV15 to TRBJ2-1; 11 bases are a match to TRBD2. CDR3 length equals 13 residues. V lost 9 bases and J lost 5; bases outside the gene matches: 3. CDR1 and CDR2 (germline): LNHNV, YYDKDF (reference sequence). The CDR3 spells CATTSGVDNEQFF. CDR3 DNA sequence: TGTGCCACGACTAGCGGGGTGGACAATGAGCAGTTCTTC.

The chain has TRBV6-2 or TRBV6-3 and TRBJ1-1; perhaps TRBD1 as D (6 bases). The CDR3 is 14 residues long. Germline-derived CDR1 and CDR2 are MNHEY and SVGEGT. Trimming stripped 7 bases from V and 2 bases from J, with 14 bases between. CDR3 sequence reads: CASTIDRTNTEAFF. DNA for the CDR3: TGTGCCAGCACAATTGACAGGACTAACACTGAAGCTTTCTTT.

V is TRBV5-5 and J is TRBJ2-2; TRBD1 matches at 9 bases. The CDR3 loop spans 17 amino acids. V gave up 6 bases and J gave up 5 bases; unmatched junction bases: 14. Germline V gene sequence: CDR1 SGHKS, CDR2 YYEKEE (reference sequence). The CDR3 is CASTVDTGGARTGELFF. CDR3 bases: TGTGCCAGCACCGTTGATACAGGGGGCGCAAGAACCGGGGAGCTGTTTTTT. Full variable domain (outside the CDR3, taken from reference TRBV5-5 and TRBJ2-2): DAGVTQSPTHLIKTRGQQVTLRCSPISGHKSVSWYQQVLGQGPQFIFQYYEKEERGRGNFPDRFSARQFPNYSSELNVNALLLGDSALYLCASTVDTGGARTGELFFGEGSRLTVL.

The V and J genes are TRBV7-8 and TRBJ2-1, with D possibly matching TRBD2 (6 bases). The CDR3 extends over 15 amino acids. The V end was cut by 7 bases, the J end by 2 bases, with 15 bases between. Germline V gives CDR1 SGHVS, CDR2 FQNEAQ. The CDR3 loop is CASNPGRGPYNEQFF. The CDR3 DNA reads TGTGCCAGCAACCCCGGGCGGGGTCCCTACAATGAGCAGTTCTTC.

The gene calls are TRBV5-1 and TRBJ1-1; a possible D gene is TRBD1 (5 bases). CDR1 and CDR2 (germline): SGHRS, YFSETQ. The CDR3 is 17 amino acids. The V end was cut by 0 bases, the J end by 0 bases, with 15 bases between. In nucleotides, the CDR3 is TGCGCCAGCAGCTTGGGCCCCCAGGGACTTGTGAACACTGAAGCTTTCTTT. It specifies CASSLGPQGLVNTEAFF. Full variable domain (missing parts from reference TRBV5-1 and TRBJ1-1): KAGVTQTPRYLIKTRGQQVTLSCSPISGHRSVSWYQQTPGQGLQFLFEYFSETQRNKGNFPGRFSGRQFSNSRSEMNVSTLELGDSALYLCASSLGPQGLVNTEAFFGQGTRLTVV.

The chain links TRBV20-1 to TRBJ2-5, with 7 bases identical to TRBD1. The CDR3 is made up of 16 amino acids. J lost 2 bases, V lost 3 bases, and 12 bases had no gene match. Germline CDR1 DFQATT, CDR2 SNEGSKA (reference sequence). CDR3 in DNA: TGCAGTGCTAGTAGGGGATGGGGGACAGAACAAGAGACCCAGTACTTC. Its translation is CSASRGWGTEQETQYF.

The chain has TRBV2 and TRBJ1-2; tentatively, D is TRBD1 (6 bases). Trimming left V 3 bases short and J 6 bases short, with 14 bases between. The CDR3 spans 14 residues. Germline V gene sequence: CDR1 SNHLY, CDR2 FYNNEI. The CDR3 is CASSETQGFNGYTF. The CDR3 region has the DNA TGTGCCAGCAGTGAGACTCAGGGGTTCAATGGCTACACCTTC.

In this sample, this clonotype turned up a few times. The chain is built from TRBV7-2 and TRBJ1-1, with D possibly TRBD1 on 5 matching bases. The V end was cut by 2 bases, the J end by 1 base, with 8 bases between. Germline-derived CDR1 and CDR2 are SGHTA and FQGNSA. The CDR3 extends over 14 amino acids. CDR3 loop: CASSLTRENTEAFF. The CDR3, as DNA: TGTGCCAGCAGCTTAACCAGGGAGAACACTGAAGCTTTCTTT.

This clonotype turned up a few times. The CDR3 DNA is TGCGCCAGCAGCTTGAAATCCCAAGAGACCCAGTACTTC. This gives the protein CASSLKSQETQYF. This chain joins TRBV5-1 and TRBJ2-5; D is unclear. The V and J ends lost 1 base and 1 base respectively, with 5 bases between them. CDR1 and CDR2 from the germline V gene are SGHRS and YFSETQ. There are 13 residues in the CDR3.

The chain employs TRBV2 and TRBJ2-3; no firm D call. Germline V gene sequence: CDR1 SNHLY, CDR2 FYNNEI. Trimming stripped 2 bases from V and 11 bases from J, with 17 bases between. The CDR3 runs 14 residues. The CDR3 region has the DNA TGTGCCAGCAGTGAACAGGCCCCCCGAGAAGAGCAGTATTTT. Residues: CASSEQAPREEQYF.

The V and J genes are TRBV7-9 and TRBJ1-1, with 7 bases matching TRBD1. V dropped 5 bases and J dropped 11; count of bases not matched to a gene: 14. Germline V gene sequence: CDR1 SEHNR, CDR2 FQNEAQ (reference sequence). The CDR3 length is 14 residues. The CDR3: CASSPGGGQDTAFF. The CDR3 region has the DNA TGTGCCAGCAGCCCAGGGGGGGGGCAGGATACGGCTTTCTTT. The whole variable domain, filled in from reference TRBV7-9 and TRBJ1-1, reads DTGVSQNPRHKITKRGQNVTFRCDPISEHNRLYWYRQTLGQGPEFLTYFQNEAQLEKSRLLSDRFSAERPKGSFSTLEIQRTEQGDSAMYLCASSPGGGQDTAFFGQGTRLTVV.

V usage is TRBV5-1 and J usage is TRBJ1-1, with 9 bases that match TRBD1. This CDR3 region has 13 residues. Germline V gives CDR1 SGHRS, CDR2 YFSETQ. V dropped 4 bases and J dropped 6; count of bases not matched to a gene: 4. CDR3: CASSPRTGAEAFF. The CDR3 nucleotides are TGCGCCAGCAGCCCCCGGACAGGGGCTGAAGCTTTCTTT.